This TCR beta chain came from a study of blood T cell repertoires in COVID-19. The wider study: COVID-19 samples from acute and convalescent phases originated in the United States, Italy and Spain. From T cells, B-cell-depleted T cells, or PBMCs came the material, which was cDNA or gDNA.

Study processing details: Reference gene primer amplification gave nucleated cell count estimates. Using immunoSEQ multiplex PCR, the repertoire was profiled, and TCRdb retains in-frame clones only, with some absent. The D gene and trimming were derived from the DNA, and the V and J assignments and clone size from that table. The table shows approximately 150,000 clones, with approximately 90% occurring only once. CDR3 size: 14 residues. Trimming at V came to 3 bases and at J to 0 bases, leaving 2 bases not matched to a gene. The germline V gene has CDR1 SGHDT and CDR2 YYEEEE. The V and J genes are TRBV5-6 and TRBJ1-1; 7 positions agree with TRBD1. This TCR derives from a woman between 50 and 59 years old with active or convalescent COVID-19. Sample: peripheral blood. CDR3 sequence (DNA): TGTGCCAGCAGCTGGGGACAGTTGAACACTGAAGCTTTCTTT. Translation: CASSWGQLNTEAFF.